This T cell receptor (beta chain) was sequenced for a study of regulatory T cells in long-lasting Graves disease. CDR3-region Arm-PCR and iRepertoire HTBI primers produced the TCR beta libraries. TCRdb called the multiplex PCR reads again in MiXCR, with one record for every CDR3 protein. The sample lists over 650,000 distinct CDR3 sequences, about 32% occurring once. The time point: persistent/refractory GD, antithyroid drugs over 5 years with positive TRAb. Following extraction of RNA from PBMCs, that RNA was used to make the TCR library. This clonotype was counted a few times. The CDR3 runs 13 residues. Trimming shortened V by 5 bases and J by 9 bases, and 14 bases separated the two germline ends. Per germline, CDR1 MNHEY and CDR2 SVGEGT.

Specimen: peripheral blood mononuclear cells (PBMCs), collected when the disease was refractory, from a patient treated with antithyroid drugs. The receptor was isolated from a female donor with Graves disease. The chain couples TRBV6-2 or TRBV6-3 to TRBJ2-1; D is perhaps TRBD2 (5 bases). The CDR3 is CASSPPLASEQFF. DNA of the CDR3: TGTGCCAGCAGTCCACCCTTAGCGAGTGAGCAGTTCTTC.